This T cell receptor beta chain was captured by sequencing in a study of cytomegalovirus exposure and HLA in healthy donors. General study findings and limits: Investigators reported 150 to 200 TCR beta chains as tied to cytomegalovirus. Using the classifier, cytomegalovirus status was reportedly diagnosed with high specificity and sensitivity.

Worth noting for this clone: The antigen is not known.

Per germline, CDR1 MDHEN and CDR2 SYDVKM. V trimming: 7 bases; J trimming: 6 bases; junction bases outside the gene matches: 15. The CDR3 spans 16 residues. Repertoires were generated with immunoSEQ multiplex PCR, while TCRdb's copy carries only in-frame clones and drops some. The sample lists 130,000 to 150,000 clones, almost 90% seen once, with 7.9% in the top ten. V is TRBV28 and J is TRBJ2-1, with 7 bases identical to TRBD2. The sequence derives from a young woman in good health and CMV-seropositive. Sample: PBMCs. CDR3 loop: CASTPKAGVFSNEQFF. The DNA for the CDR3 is TGTGCCAGCACCCCTAAGGCGGGGGTATTTAGCAATGAGCAGTTCTTC.